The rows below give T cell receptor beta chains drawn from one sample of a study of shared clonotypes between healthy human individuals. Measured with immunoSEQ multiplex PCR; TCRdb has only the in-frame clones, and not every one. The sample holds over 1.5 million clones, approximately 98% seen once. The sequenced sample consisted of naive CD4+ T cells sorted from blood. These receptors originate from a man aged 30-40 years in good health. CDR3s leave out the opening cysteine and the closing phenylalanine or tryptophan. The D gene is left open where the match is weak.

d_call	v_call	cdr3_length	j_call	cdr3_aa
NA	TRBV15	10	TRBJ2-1	ATSRDFSEQF
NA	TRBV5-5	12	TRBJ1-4	ASSLGQGGEKLF
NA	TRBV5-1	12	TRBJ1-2	ASSEQGGGYGYT
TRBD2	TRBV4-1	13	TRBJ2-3	ASSQGLGSTDTQY
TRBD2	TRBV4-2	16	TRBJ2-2	ASSQGQLAGGNTGELF
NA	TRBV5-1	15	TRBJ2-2	ASSPGSTGEGTGELF
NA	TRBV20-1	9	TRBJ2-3	SATLDNTQY
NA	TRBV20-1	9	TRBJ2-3	SESSTDTQY
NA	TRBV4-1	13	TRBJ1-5	ASSHTDRGNQPQH
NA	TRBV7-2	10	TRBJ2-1	ASSLANREQF
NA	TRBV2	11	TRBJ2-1	ASIGGTWDEQF
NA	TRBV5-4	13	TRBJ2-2	ASKGYGGNTGELF
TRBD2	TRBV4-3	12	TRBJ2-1	ASSRDYANNEQF
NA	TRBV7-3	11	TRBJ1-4	ASSPGFGEKLF
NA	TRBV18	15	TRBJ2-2	ASSPSMASLNTGELF
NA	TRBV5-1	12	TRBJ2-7	ASSPTGTAYEQY
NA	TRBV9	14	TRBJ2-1	ASSARGTQSYNEQF
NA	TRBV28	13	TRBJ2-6	ASSLQGSGANVLT
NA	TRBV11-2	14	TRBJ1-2	ASSPWTGMANYGYT
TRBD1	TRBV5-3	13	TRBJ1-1	ASSSGQGAYTEAF
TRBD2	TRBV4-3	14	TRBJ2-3	ASSPSTSGFTDTQY
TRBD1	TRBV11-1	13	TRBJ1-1	ASSPRQGMNTEAF
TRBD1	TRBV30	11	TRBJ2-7	AWGPGQRFEQY
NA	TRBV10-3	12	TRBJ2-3	ATKDYKGPDTQY
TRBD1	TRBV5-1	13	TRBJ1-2	ASSLPGQGNYGYT
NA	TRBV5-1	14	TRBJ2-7	ASSSKAQGGVDEQY
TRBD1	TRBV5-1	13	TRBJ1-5	ASRIGTGSNQPQH
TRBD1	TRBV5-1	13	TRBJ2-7	ASSPTGTVNYEQY
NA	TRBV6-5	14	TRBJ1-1	ASSYSPIVMGTEAF